A selection of T cell receptor beta chains follows, all from one sample in a study of T cells in Graves' hyperthyroidism and ophthalmopathy. One entry per CDR3 protein, called by TCRdb with MiXCR from the multiplex PCR reads. The sample has about 640,000 distinct CDR3 sequences, less than 25% seen once. Sample: blood. The receptors shown here come from a man under 40 with Graves' ophthalmopathy. CDR3s include the opening cysteine and the closing phenylalanine or tryptophan. The D gene is left open where the match is weak. Not every row has a clone size; where given, it reads once, few, many or a size class.

d_gene	len	v_gene	j_gene	abundance	CDR3nt	CDR3aa
TRBD2	16	TRBV29-1	TRBJ2-5	.	TGCAGCGTTGAAGATCTGAGTAGCGGGAGAACAGAGACCCAGTACTTC	CSVEDLSSGRTETQYF
TRBD1	15	TRBV28	TRBJ2-7	many	TGTGCCAGCAGTGGGGCCCGGGACAGCGCCTACGAGCAGTACTTC	CASSGARDSAYEQYF
.	12	TRBV18	TRBJ2-7	few	TGTGCCAGCTCCCCCTACGGTACCGAGCAGTACTTC	CASSPYGTEQYF
.	15	TRBV5-5	TRBJ1-5	.	TGTGCCAGCAGCTTTTCAGCAGATAGCAATCAGCCCCAGCATTTT	CASSFSADSNQPQHF
TRBD2	16	TRBV10-3	TRBJ2-7	few	TGTGCCATCAGTGAGGGTAGGACTAGCTCTACCTACGAGCAGTACTTC	CAISEGRTSSTYEQYF
TRBD2	19	TRBV7-9	TRBJ2-1	.	TGTGCCAGCAGCGCTCCGGGGACTAGCGGGAGGAGCTCCTACAATGAGCAGTTCTTC	CASSAPGTSGRSSYNEQFF
.	15	TRBV12-3/TRBV12-4	TRBJ1-3	many	TGTGCCAGCAGGTCCTCGGGACCGCTCCGAAACACCATATATTTT	CASRSSGPLRNTIYF
.	17	TRBV3-1	TRBJ1-2	.	TGTGCCAGCAGCCATCGAGGCTTCGGGACTTTCGACTATGGCTACACCTTC	CASSHRGFGTFDYGYTF
.	14	TRBV12-3/TRBV12-4	TRBJ2-7	many	TGTGCCAGCACCTCCGTGGGTAGCGGCTACGAGCAGTACTTC	CASTSVGSGYEQYF
TRBD2	16	TRBV6-1	TRBJ2-1	many	TGTGCCAGCAGTGAAGTCGGTCTAGCGGGAGCCAATGAGCAGTTCTTC	CASSEVGLAGANEQFF
TRBD1	15	TRBV18	TRBJ2-7	.	TGTGCCAGCTCACCGACAGGGACCTCCAATTACGAGCAGTACTTC	CASSPTGTSNYEQYF
.	14	TRBV11-1	TRBJ2-5	.	TGTGCCAGCAGCTTAGGTTCAGTTTGGGAGACCCAGTACTTC	CASSLGSVWETQYF
TRBD2	15	TRBV7-8	TRBJ2-1	few	TGTGCCAGCAGTTCGGGACTACCCTCCTACAATGAGCAGTTCTTC	CASSSGLPSYNEQFF
.	15	TRBV7-8	TRBJ1-1	many	TGTGCCAGCAGCTCCTTACATAGGGGGGACCCTGAAGCTTTCTTT	CASSSLHRGDPEAFF
.	13	TRBV6-1	TRBJ1-6	.	TGTGCCAGCAAGAGGGCGACGGAATCACCCCTCCACTTT	CASKRATESPLHF
.	14	TRBV5-1	TRBJ2-7	.	TGTGCCAGCAGTTTTCAGGGGAGAGGTGGCGAGCAGTACTTC	CASSFQGRGGEQYF
.	14	TRBV14	TRBJ2-7	few	TGTGCCAGCAGCCAAGTAAGGAGGGACTACGAGCAGTACTTC	CASSQVRRDYEQYF
.	14	TRBV12-3/TRBV12-4	TRBJ2-2	few	TGTGCCAGCAGTCCCCGGGAACTCGGCGGGGAGCTGTTTTTT	CASSPRELGGELFF
.	15	TRBV4-1	TRBJ2-7	.	TGCGCCAGCAGCCAAGCGGCTACCGGAGGCGACGAGCAGTACTTC	CASSQAATGGDEQYF
TRBD2	14	TRBV5-1	TRBJ2-2	.	TGCGCCAGCCGGACTAGCGGGAACGCCGGGGAGCTGTTTTTT	CASRTSGNAGELFF
TRBD2	19	TRBV7-9	TRBJ2-3	.	TGTGCCAGCAGCTTAGCCCGCCTACTAGCGGGAGGAAACACAGATACGCAGTATTTT	CASSLARLLAGGNTDTQYF
TRBD2	16	TRBV7-2	TRBJ2-7	many	TGTGCCAGCAGCTCCCGGACTAGCGGGAGTAGCAACGAGCAGTACTTC	CASSSRTSGSSNEQYF
TRBD1	14	TRBV2	TRBJ1-1	few	TGTGCCAGCAGAGCGGACAGGGGGCAACGGTTTGCTTTCTTT	CASRADRGQRFAFF
TRBD2	15	TRBV20-1	TRBJ2-1	many	TGCAGTGCTAGAGACGGACTAGAACGCTACAATGAGCAGTTCTTC	CSARDGLERYNEQFF
TRBD2	15	TRBV4-1	TRBJ2-1	few	TGCGCCAGCAGCCGTACCGGGACTAATAACAATGAGCAGTTCTTC	CASSRTGTNNNEQFF